This T cell receptor beta chain was obtained from a study of T-cell memory formation after mild COVID-19. CDR1 is LGHDT, CDR2 YNNKEL, per germline (reference sequence). V lost 1 base and J 2 bases, leaving 13 bases between the germline ends. This CDR3 contains 16 residues. Using its own MiXCR run on the 5' RACE reads, TCRdb lists one record per CDR3 protein. The profile shows roughly 300,000 distinct CDR3 sequences, about a sixth of them singletons. The specimen sequenced was PBMCs or a T cell subset sorted from them (not recorded which). This TCR came from a man aged 18-30 years who had mild COVID-19 (a few samples of this study predate the infection). Cell type and time point are not known. The chain recombines TRBV3-1 with TRBJ2-3; D is perhaps TRBD1 or TRBD2 (5 bases each). CDR3 sequence reads: CASSQAWDRNTDTQYF. The DNA of the CDR3 is TGTGCCAGCAGCCAAGCTTGGGACCGAAACACAGATACGCAGTATTTT.